The 28 T cell receptor beta chains presented below share a single source sample, sequenced in a study of vaccination and CD4 T cells after COVID-19. Scientists ran DNA taken from cultured CD4+ T cells through the Oncomine TCR Beta short-read assay for sequencing. TCRdb used MiXCR to reprocess the PCR reads, holding one entry per CDR3 protein. The sample holds 4,000 or so distinct CDR3 sequences, 20% to 25% seen once. Stated treatment: approximately 9-day PBMC culture with coronavirus spike peptide pools or control peptides (ViraFEST assay). No antigen is known for these receptors. The sequencing sample was made of CD4+ T cells from blood, cultured in vitro. These receptors were obtained from a human donor who had recovered from COVID-19.

The rearrangement joins TRBV7-3 to TRBJ2-3; 9 bases are a match to TRBD2. Germline V gene lookup returns CDR1 SGHTA and CDR2 FQGTGA. This CDR3 contains 16 residues. The V gene end was trimmed by 0 bases and the J gene end by 3 bases; junction bases not matched to a gene: 4. CDR3 loop: CASSLTVRGGTDTQYF. Here the CDR3 DNA reads TGTGCCAGCAGCTTAACGGTGCGGGGGGGGACAGATACGCAGTATTTT. Using reference TRBV7-3 and TRBJ2-3 for the parts outside the CDR3, the full variable domain is GAGVSQTPSNKVTEKGKYVELRCDPISGHTALYWYRQSLGQGPEFLIYFQGTGAADDSGLPNDRFFAVRPEGSVSTLKIQRTERGDSAVYLCASSLTVRGGTDTQYFGPGTRLTVL.

The V and J genes are TRBV7-2 and TRBJ2-7, with D tentatively TRBD2 (5 bases). The CDR3 has 14 amino acids. V was pared by 3 bases and J by 1 base, with 10 bases between. Germline CDR1 SGHTA, CDR2 FQGNSA. This CDR3 reads CASSLRVTSYEQYF. CDR3 in DNA: TGTGCCAGCAGCTTGAGGGTGACGTCCTACGAGCAGTACTTC.

By share of the sample, this clonotype is medium-sized. V is TRBV30 and J is TRBJ2-5; 9 nucleotides align to TRBD2. CDR1 and CDR2 (germline): GTSNPN, SVGIG (reference sequence). V shed 2 bases, J shed 4 bases, and the junction held 5 bases outside the gene matches. The CDR3 extends over 14 amino acids. For the CDR3, the DNA is TGTGCCTGGAGTATGATAGCGGGGGCAGAGACCCAGTACTTC. Translation gives CAWSMIAGAETQYF.

In its sample, this clonotype ranks as medium-sized. The chain combines TRBV10-1 with TRBJ2-1; 14 bases fit TRBD2. After removal of 4 bases from V and 5 bases from J, the junction contained 4 bases not matched to a gene. Per germline, CDR1 WNHNN and CDR2 SYGVQD (reference sequence). The CDR3 covers 16 residues. The CDR3 reads CASSAGLAGGDNEQFF. CDR3 in DNA: TGCGCCAGCAGTGCTGGACTAGCGGGGGGCGACAATGAGCAGTTCTTC.

The sample holds a few counts of this clonotype. V is TRBV6-5 and J is TRBJ2-4; D is unresolved. The CDR3 has 14 residues. The V end lost 4 bases, the J end lost 5 bases, and 12 bases lay between the germline ends. Germline V CDR1 and CDR2: MNHEY, SVGAGI. The CDR3 spells CASSWLHPENIQYF. The DNA for the CDR3 is TGTGCCAGCAGTTGGCTGCACCCCGAAAACATTCAGTACTTC.

The chain couples TRBV10-3 to TRBJ2-3; unclear D gene. Germline CDR1 is ENHRY and CDR2 is SYGVKD. The CDR3 consists of 14 residues. The V end was cut by 3 bases, the J end by 2 bases, with 9 bases between. Here the CDR3 DNA reads TGTGCCATCAGTGAACGCGGTTCCACAGATACGCAGTATTTT. Translating gives CAISERGSTDTQYF.

This clonotype came up a few times. V and J are TRBV20-1 and TRBJ1-4, with D possibly being TRBD1 (5 bases). CDR3 length: 13 amino acids. The germline CDR1 and CDR2 sequences are DFQATT and SNEGSKA (reference sequence). Trimming removed 5 bases from V and 5 bases from J, with 12 bases in between. The CDR3 is CSAYRRSNEKLFF. The CDR3 DNA reads TGCAGTGCTTACAGGAGGAGCAATGAAAAACTGTTTTTT.

This chain connects TRBV30 to TRBJ2-3, with a weak D call TRBD2 (5 bases). Trimming removed 3 bases from V and 3 bases from J, with 19 bases in between. From germline, CDR1 is GTSNPN and CDR2 SVGIG (reference sequence). CDR3 length: 16 residues. This CDR3 is CAWRGYGPGSTDTQYF. In DNA, the CDR3 is TGTGCCTGGAGAGGGTACGGACCGGGATCGACAGATACGCAGTATTTT.

This clonotype was detected only a few times. This rearrangement joins TRBV19 to TRBJ1-1; the D is unclear. Germline CDR1 reads LNHDA; CDR2 reads SQIVND (reference sequence). This CDR3 region has 15 residues. V lost 8 bases, J lost 0 bases, and 16 bases lay in between. CDR3: CASLPGSPMNTEAFF. The DNA for the CDR3 is TGTGCCAGTCTACCGGGGAGTCCTATGAACACTGAAGCTTTCTTT. Filled out from reference TRBV19 and TRBJ1-1, the complete variable domain reads DGGITQSPKYLFRKEGQNVTLSCEQNLNHDAMYWYRQDPGQGLRLIYYSQIVNDFQKGDIAEGYSVSREKKESFPLTVTSAQKNPTAFYLCASLPGSPMNTEAFFGQGTRLTVV.

In its sample, this clonotype ranks as large. The chain links TRBV25-1 to TRBJ1-6, with D tentatively TRBD1 (5 bases). Germline V gives CDR1 MGHDK, CDR2 SYGVNS. The V and J ends lost 4 bases and 7 bases respectively, with 8 bases between them. The CDR3 is made up of 13 amino acids. CDR3 in amino acids: CASSGQGNSPLHF. CDR3 in DNA: TGTGCCAGCAGTGGGCAGGGAAATTCACCCCTCCACTTT.

In this sample, this clonotype is medium-sized. CDR3 in DNA: TGTGCCAGCAGCTTATACTCTGGAAACACCATATATTTT. As protein: CASSLYSGNTIYF. The V gene is TRBV7-8, the J gene TRBJ1-3; D is undetermined. CDR1 is SGHVS, CDR2 FQNEAQ, per germline. Deletions cut 2 bases from V and 0 bases from J, with 2 bases between. The CDR3 totals 13 residues.

Judged by abundance, this clonotype is medium-sized. The V gene is TRBV12-3 or TRBV12-4, the J gene TRBJ2-5, with no clear D. The ends were cut back, 6 bases at V and 7 bases at J, with 12 bases in the middle. The CDR3 covers 12 residues. CDR3 protein: CASRTTVGTQYF. CDR3 in DNA: TGTGCCAGCAGGACCACCGTGGGGACCCAGTACTTC.

The chain couples TRBV18 to TRBJ1-3; D remains ambiguous. CDR1 and CDR2 (germline): KGHSH, LQKENI. The CDR3 is 14 amino acids. The V end lost 3 bases, the J end lost 4 bases, and 10 bases lay between the germline ends. As DNA, the CDR3 is TGTGCCAGCTCACCCCCAGAGCCCGGAAACACCATATATTTT. Encoded protein: CASSPPEPGNTIYF.

The chain couples TRBV4-1 to TRBJ2-3; no definite D call. The CDR3 has 15 amino acids. Between the trimmed V and J ends, which lost 3 bases and 0 bases, there was a span of 10 bases. CDR1 MGHRA and CDR2 YSYEKL come from the germline V gene. In DNA form, the CDR3 reads TGCGCCAGCAGCCATGACGGTCTGAGCACAGATACGCAGTATTTT. This encodes CASSHDGLSTDTQYF.

The CDR3: CASSIAGVETQYF. The CDR3 region has the DNA TGTGCCAGTAGTATAGCGGGGGTGGAGACCCAGTACTTC. The chain combines TRBV19 with TRBJ2-5; tentative D call: TRBD2 (6 bases). CDR1 and CDR2 from the germline V gene are LNHDA and SQIVND (reference sequence). V dropped 1 base and J dropped 5 bases, with 8 bases sitting between them. This CDR3 is built from 13 residues.

This chain links TRBV29-1 with TRBJ1-1; possibly TRBD1 for D (6 bases). V was pared by 2 bases and J by 6 bases, with 16 bases between. This CDR3 has 14 amino acids. The V gene's germline CDR1 is SQVTM and CDR2 ANQGSEA. The DNA for the CDR3 is TGCAGCGTTGAAATTGGGCAGGGGATCTCTGAAGCTTTCTTT. Its protein is CSVEIGQGISEAFF.

The table lists this clonotype with a few counts. V gene TRBV6-5 combines with J gene TRBJ1-1; tentative D call: TRBD1 (5 bases). CDR3 length equals 15 residues. Germline V gene sequence: CDR1 MNHEY, CDR2 SVGAGI. The V end was cut by 0 bases, the J end by 5 bases, with 13 bases between. This CDR3 is CASSYSLMGGTEAFF. The CDR3 DNA is TGTGCCAGCAGTTACTCTCTTATGGGGGGAACTGAAGCTTTCTTT.

The chain uses TRBV30 and TRBJ1-3; tentatively, D is TRBD1 (5 bases). Germline CDR1 GTSNPN, CDR2 SVGIG (reference sequence). This CDR3 comprises 10 residues. Trimming pared 5 bases from V and 9 bases from J, leaving 8 bases between. The CDR3 DNA is TGTGCCTGGGGCCAGGGCACCATATATTTT. This gives the protein CAWGQGTIYF.

This clonotype is judged medium-sized (0.01 to 0.1%). The genes are TRBV2 and TRBJ1-6; the D is unclear. Between the trimmed V and J ends, which lost 10 bases and 6 bases, there was a span of 16 bases. The length of the CDR3 is 14 residues. CDR1 and CDR2 from the germline V gene are SNHLY and FYNNEI. The CDR3 reads CAIKVQDGNSPLHF. DNA for the CDR3: TGTGCCATCAAAGTCCAGGACGGTAATTCACCCCTCCACTTT.

V and J are TRBV12-3 or TRBV12-4 and TRBJ2-5; 9 nucleotides align to TRBD1. J lost 5 bases, V lost 5 bases, and 9 bases had no gene match. The CDR3 is 15 residues long. For the CDR3, the DNA is TGTGCCAGCAGTCCGGGGACAGGGCAATTCGAGACCCAGTACTTC. This sequence encodes CASSPGTGQFETQYF.

This clonotype was found a few times. This sequence joins TRBV4-2 and TRBJ1-2; 8 nucleotides align to TRBD1. The CDR3 length is 14 residues. Unmatched junction bases numbered 6, after V lost 3 bases and J lost 6 bases. Germline CDR1 and CDR2: LGHNA and YNFKEQ. CDR3 sequence (DNA): TGTGCCAGCAGCCAGAACAGGGGGATGAATGGCTACACCTTC. Translation: CASSQNRGMNGYTF.

V gene TRBV5-6 combines with J gene TRBJ1-1, with D unresolved. Germline V CDR1 and CDR2: SGHDT, YYEEEE. This CDR3 contains 14 residues. V lost 2 bases, J lost 1 base, and 9 bases lay in between. This CDR3 is CASSFARKNTEAFF. DNA for the CDR3: TGTGCCAGCAGCTTCGCACGGAAGAACACTGAAGCTTTCTTT.

CDR3 nucleotide sequence: TGCAGCGCCAGACTGGCAGGGGGGACCGGGGAGCTGTTTTTT. It specifies CSARLAGGTGELFF. The rearrangement uses TRBV29-1 and TRBJ2-2, with D possibly TRBD1 on 7 matching bases. Germline assignment: CDR1 SQVTM and CDR2 ANQGSEA. Trimming cost V 7 bases and J 5 bases, with 17 bases left between them. The CDR3 is 14 amino acids.

V usage is TRBV12-3 or TRBV12-4 and J usage is TRBJ2-7; D possibly corresponds to TRBD2 (6 bases). V dropped 5 bases and J dropped 4 bases, with 21 bases sitting between them. The CDR3 extends over 16 amino acids. The CDR3 region has the DNA TGTGCCAGCAGTAACTATCCCTCGGAGGGAATGTACGAGCAGTACTTC. It is translated as CASSNYPSEGMYEQYF.

This clonotype was observed a handful of times. The rearrangement links TRBV24-1 to TRBJ2-2; 7 nucleotides line up with TRBD2. With 4 bases clipped from V and 6 bases from J, the junction kept 7 bases outside the gene matches. Germline V gene lookup returns CDR1 KGHDR and CDR2 SFDVKD. This CDR3 comprises 15 residues. The CDR3 is CATSDSGLGAGELFF. CDR3 in DNA: TGTGCCACCAGTGACTCCGGACTAGGAGCCGGGGAGCTGTTTTTT.

By sample share, this clonotype is large (0.1 to 1%). V gene TRBV12-3 or TRBV12-4 combines with J gene TRBJ1-2, with D tentatively TRBD1 (6 bases). This CDR3 region has 14 residues. V was clipped by 3 bases and J by 2 bases, with 10 bases between them. The CDR3 nucleotides are TGTGCCAGCAGTTTTAGGGGGGGGAACTATGGCTACACCTTC. This codes for CASSFRGGNYGYTF.

The chain uses TRBV18 and TRBJ2-7; D is undetermined. Germline lookup yields CDR1 KGHSH and CDR2 LQKENI. Trimming left V 2 bases short and J 4 bases short, with 6 bases between. The CDR3 sequence is 12 residues long. The CDR3 nucleotides are TGTGCCAGCTCACCATTCACATACGAGCAGTACTTC. Protein sequence: CASSPFTYEQYF.

The gene calls are TRBV30 and TRBJ2-4; 14 bases are a match to TRBD2. CDR3 length equals 16 residues. The germline gives CDR1 GTSNPN, CDR2 SVGIG (reference sequence). The ends lost 3 bases at V and 8 bases at J; junction bases unmatched: 9. In nucleotides, the CDR3 is TGTGCCTGGAGCCCAGGACTAGCGGGGGGCGGGGACATTCAGTACTTC. Its translation is CAWSPGLAGGGDIQYF.